This T cell receptor beta chain derives from a study of T-cell reconstitution after alpha-beta-depleted transplantation in children. Study outcomes and limitations: Several hundred expanded graft clones reportedly were the source of alpha-beta T cells about two months after transplant.

Germline V CDR1 and CDR2: DFQATT, SNEGSKA (reference sequence). V shed 6 bases and J 6 bases; nucleotides not matched to a gene: 4. The CDR3 runs to 13 residues. This clonotype was seen more than once but under ten times. What it binds is unknown. Preparation of the TCRbeta library used unique molecular identifiers. TCRdb re-called the PCR reads through MiXCR, storing one row per CDR3 protein. Among about 830,000 distinct CDR3 sequences listed, roughly 15% were seen once. The clonotype comes from a male patient between 10 and 17 years old who had a stem cell transplant for acute lymphoblastic leukemia, so the T cells may come from the graft donor. Specimen: PBMCs, mostly from graft donor cells, collected 360 days after TCRalphabeta/CD19-depleted stem cell transplant. The rearrangement joins TRBV20-1 to TRBJ2-1; 11 positions match TRBD2. CDR3 DNA sequence: TGCAGTGCCCTTGGACTAGCGGGCAATGAGCAGTTCTTC. Protein sequence: CSALGLAGNEQFF.